This T cell receptor beta chain was profiled in a study of PD-L1 blockade in urothelial cancer. Overall study: When blood samples were assessed, the median T cell count was some 140,000. Notes on the study in general: Lower pretreatment blood TCR clonality, under the median, predicted better survival, researchers reported. Patients who had durable benefit saw their tumor-associated blood clones expand more at 3 weeks.

Specified time point: pretreatment peripheral blood. Points on this clone: Its cognate antigen is unknown.

This CDR3 has 15 amino acids. The germline CDR1 and CDR2 sequences are KGHSH and LQKENI. J gave up 3 bases and V 3 bases, and 2 bases lay outside the gene matches. The assay was immunoSEQ multiplex PCR, and TCRdb's table has in-frame clones only and misses some. Of tens of thousands of clones listed, about four fifths were seen once; the top ten hold more than 5%. This clonotype was sampled from a man in his 70s with urothelial cancer. The genes are TRBV18 and TRBJ2-3, with TRBD1 matching 11 bases. The sample was PBMCs, taken around atezolizumab (anti-PD-L1) treatment. CDR3 protein: CASSPGQGATDTQYF. Here the CDR3 DNA reads TGTGCCAGCTCACCTGGACAGGGGGCGACAGATACGCAGTATTTT.